The next 5 T cell receptor beta chains were all read from a single sample in a study of T-cell memory formation after mild COVID-19. A single record per CDR3 protein comes from TCRdb applying MiXCR to the 5' RACE reads. Found here are around 340,000 distinct CDR3 sequences, roughly 15% of them singletons; the top ten hold 22%. Specimen: PBMCs or a T cell subset sorted from them (not recorded which). These receptors originate from a man younger than 30 who had mild COVID-19 (a few samples of this study predate the infection). Cell type and time point are not known.

V and J are TRBV19 and TRBJ2-2; 8 nucleotides align to TRBD1. Trimming cost V 10 bases and J 0 bases; bases outside gene matches: 4. CDR1 and CDR2 from the germline V gene are LNHDA and SQIVND (reference sequence). This CDR3 contains 14 residues. CDR3 coding DNA: TGTGCCACTAGACAGGGGCCGAACACCGGGGAGCTGTTTTTT. It translates to CATRQGPNTGELFF.

This clonotype was seen ten or more times. The DNA for the CDR3 is TGCAGTGCTAAACTCTGGGGGGCCTACAATGAGCAGTTCTTC. This codes for CSAKLWGAYNEQFF. J is TRBJ2-1 and V is TRBV20-1, with a possible D match to TRBD2 (6 bases). The germline V gene encodes CDR1 DFQATT and CDR2 SNEGSKA (reference sequence). The ends were cut back, 4 bases at V and 2 bases at J, with 12 bases in the middle. This CDR3 contains 14 residues.

J is TRBJ1-5 and V is TRBV4-1; perhaps TRBD1 as D (5 bases). Trimming shortened V by 1 base and J by 3 bases, and 13 bases separated the two germline ends. This CDR3 is 16 amino acids long. CDR1 is MGHRA and CDR2 is YSYEKL in the germline V gene. The DNA for the CDR3 is TGCGCCAGCAGCCAAGTACGGGGGGGTCCCAATCAGCCCCAGCATTTT. It codes for CASSQVRGGPNQPQHF.

This clonotype was observed a few times. The chain combines TRBV20-1 with TRBJ2-5; weak D call: TRBD1 (6 bases). CDR3 length: 14 amino acids. CDR1 and CDR2 from the germline V gene are DFQATT and SNEGSKA (reference sequence). Trimming shortened V by 3 bases and J by 1 base, and 12 bases separated the two germline ends. Here the CDR3 reads CSARGQGTQETQYF. CDR3 nucleotide sequence: TGCAGTGCTAGGGGCCAGGGGACCCAAGAGACCCAGTACTTC.

This clonotype was observed at least ten times. V usage is TRBV27 and J usage is TRBJ1-5; 8 bases agree with TRBD1. V lost 7 bases and J lost 7; bases outside the gene matches: 24. Germline CDR1 MNHEY, CDR2 SMNVEV (reference sequence). The CDR3 spans 19 residues. The CDR3 protein is CASKPSAGQGFSGWQPQHF. The CDR3 nucleotides are TGTGCCAGCAAACCAAGCGCCGGACAGGGTTTTTCCGGGTGGCAGCCCCAGCATTTT.